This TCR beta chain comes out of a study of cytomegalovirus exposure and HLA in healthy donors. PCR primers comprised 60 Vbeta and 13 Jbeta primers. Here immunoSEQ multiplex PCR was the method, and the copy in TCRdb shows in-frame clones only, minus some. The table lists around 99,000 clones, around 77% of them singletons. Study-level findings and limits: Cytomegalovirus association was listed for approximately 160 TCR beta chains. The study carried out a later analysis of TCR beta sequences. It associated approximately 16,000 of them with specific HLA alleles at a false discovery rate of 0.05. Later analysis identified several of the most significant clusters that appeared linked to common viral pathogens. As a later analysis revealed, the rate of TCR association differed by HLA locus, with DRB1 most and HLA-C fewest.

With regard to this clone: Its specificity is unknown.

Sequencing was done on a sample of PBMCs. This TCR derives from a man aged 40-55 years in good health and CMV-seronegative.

This CDR3 reads CASSIFGGSRTDTQYF. The CDR3 DNA reads TGTGCCAGTAGTATCTTTGGCGGGAGTCGGACAGATACGCAGTATTTT. The chain combines TRBV19 with TRBJ2-3; 7 bases match TRBD2. The V and J ends lost 3 bases and 3 bases, in that order; junction bases with no gene match: 9. CDR3 length equals 16 residues. Germline assignment: CDR1 LNHDA and CDR2 SQIVND (reference sequence).